This TCR beta chain was sequenced in a study of blood T cells in healthy people across ages. Overall study results and limits: Using unsorted PBMCs precluded a conclusive naive versus antigen-experienced comparison. The study found more naive CD4+ cells and higher diversity in long-lived than aged donors.

With regard to this clonotype: Antigen: not known.

A sample-barcoded 5' primer and a J-beta primer mix were used in a second PCR of roughly 7 to 11 cycles. TCRdb independently ran MiXCR on the 5' RACE reads; one entry per CDR3 protein. The table lists 920,000 or so distinct CDR3 sequences, 45% of them singletons. What was sequenced was blood. The origin of this receptor is an older woman in good health.

CDR3 in amino acids: CATSDLRQGVTNEKLFF. The CDR3 nucleotides are TGTGCCACCAGTGATTTAAGACAGGGAGTAACTAATGAAAAACTGTTTTTT. The J gene is TRBJ1-4, the V gene TRBV24-1, with TRBD1 matching over 7 bases. CDR3 length: 17 amino acids. Germline lookup yields CDR1 KGHDR and CDR2 SFDVKD. Unmatched junction bases numbered 5, after V lost 1 base and J lost 1 base.